This TCR beta chain is drawn from a study of blood T cell repertoires in COVID-19. The CDR3 covers 12 residues. Germline values: CDR1 SGHDN, CDR2 FVKESK. V was trimmed by 1 base and J by 12 bases, leaving 13 bases between them. This clone appeared a few times. Here immunoSEQ multiplex PCR was the method, and the copy in TCRdb shows in-frame clones only, minus some. The table records about 230,000 clones, 65% to 90% of them present only once. This chain connects TRBV14 to TRBJ2-7; no clear D. This sequence originates from a woman between 50 and 59 years old with acute or convalescent COVID-19. Sequencing used peripheral blood. CDR3 sequence reads: CASSQGPVGWYF. Here the CDR3 DNA reads TGTGCCAGCAGCCAAGGCCCCGTCGGGTGGTACTTC.